This T cell receptor (beta chain) was profiled in a study of T cell responses to AZD1222 COVID-19 vaccine. General study results and limits: Variant regions that are unmutated are reportedly the target of nearly half of spike-specific TCRs. In a largely white British group with more females than males, clonal diversity was possibly underestimated. Repertoire collection took place solely once the T cell response had peaked.

The CDR3 extends over 14 amino acids. The junction had 8 bases not matched to a gene; V was cut back by 7 bases and J by 4 bases. CDR1 is SNHLY and CDR2 is FYNNEI in the germline V gene. Assay: immunoSEQ multiplex PCR; the TCRdb copy retains only in-frame clones and omits some. The table shows 100,000 to 150,000 clones, with 89% occurring only once. Worth noting for this clone: Its matching antigen is unknown.

The sequenced sample was peripheral blood, obtained on day 0 of AZD1222 vaccination. The chain links TRBV2 to TRBJ1-1; TRBD1 aligns across 8 bases. This clonotype was obtained from an adult in good health. DNA of the CDR3: TGTGCCAGCAAAGGACAGGGATACGGCACTGAAGCTTTCTTT. Amino acids: CASKGQGYGTEAFF. The full variable domain, its missing parts supplied by reference TRBV2 and TRBJ1-1, is EPEVTQTPSHQVTQMGQEVILRCVPISNHLYFYWYRQILGQKVEFLVSFYNNEISEKSEIFDDQFSVERPDGSNFTLKIRSTKLEDSAMYFCASKGQGYGTEAFFGQGTRLTVV.